The rows below give T cell receptor beta chains drawn from one sample of a study of blood T cell repertoires in COVID-19. The method was immunoSEQ multiplex PCR; TCRdb's version includes in-frame clones alone and lacks a portion of them. The repertoire holds tens of thousands of clones, approximately 84% seen once, with about 14% in the top ten. The sample consisted of peripheral blood. Every receptor here comes from a human donor in a cohort sampled during active COVID-19. CDR3s include the opening cysteine and the closing phenylalanine or tryptophan. A D gene is named only where the DNA matches it firmly. Only part of the rows carry a size: once, few, many, or a class if the clone is expanded.

d_call	clone_size	v_call	j_call	cdr3_nt	cdr3_aa
-	-	TRBV11-2	TRBJ1-1	TGTGCCAGCAGCTTATACGGCCTGAGGACTGAAGCTTTCTTT	CASSLYGLRTEAFF
TRBD2	-	TRBV7-8	TRBJ2-1	TGTGCCAGCAGCTTATTAGGTGGTTCAGCGGGGAGTTTCTATGAGCAGTTCTTC	CASSLLGGSAGSFYEQFF
-	-	TRBV2	TRBJ2-7	TGTGCCAGCAGGGAACAGGGCTACGAGCAGTACTTC	CASREQGYEQYF
TRBD1	once	TRBV6-5	TRBJ2-1	TGTGCCAGCAGGGCTGGGACAGGACCCTACAATGAGCAGTTCTTC	CASRAGTGPYNEQFF
-	-	TRBV5-6	TRBJ2-3	TGTGCCAGCAGCTTGGGACAGATTTCAATCACAGATACGCAGTATTTT	CASSLGQISITDTQYF
-	-	TRBV5-6	TRBJ1-1	TGTGCCAGTCTGGGCCGATGGGAGCAGATGTTGAACACTGAAGCTTTCTTT	CASLGRWEQMLNTEAFF
TRBD1	-	TRBV7-9	TRBJ2-5	TGTGCCAGCAGCCCAGGGGGCGACAGGGGGCAAGAGACCCAGTACTTC	CASSPGGDRGQETQYF
-	-	TRBV6-4	TRBJ2-1	TGTGCCAGCAGCGCCGGGCTAGCACTTAGCAATGAGCAGTTCTTC	CASSAGLALSNEQFF
-	-	TRBV5-6	TRBJ2-7	TGTGCCAGCAGCTTGATTGAGGAACCCTACGAGCAGTACTTC	CASSLIEEPYEQYF
TRBD2	-	TRBV5-4	TRBJ2-2	TGTGCCAGCAGCTCCCGGACTAGCGGGGGGTGGAACACCGGGGAGCTGTTTTTT	CASSSRTSGGWNTGELFF
TRBD1	-	TRBV6-5	TRBJ2-7	TGTGCCAGCAGTTTTGGGACAGGGAGGGAGCAGTACTTC	CASSFGTGREQYF
-	-	TRBV19	TRBJ2-7	TGTGCCAGTAGTATGCCGATCGGAGAGTCCTACGAGCAGTACTTC	CASSMPIGESYEQYF
TRBD1	medium-sized	TRBV9	TRBJ1-4	TGTGCCAGCAGCGGCTCAGACAGGGTATGGGCGGAAAAACTGTTTTTT	CASSGSDRVWAEKLFF
-	once	TRBV11-2	TRBJ1-1	TGTGCCAGCAGCTTAATAGGGGACACTGAAGCTTTCTTT	CASSLIGDTEAFF
-	-	TRBV25-1	TRBJ1-2	TGTGCCAGCAGTTCCTCGATAGGGGGAGGCTACACCTTC	CASSSSIGGGYTF
TRBD1	-	TRBV29-1	TRBJ1-4	TGCAGCGTTGCAGGGGGCAGGACTAATGAAAAACTGTTTTTT	CSVAGGRTNEKLFF
-	-	TRBV29-1	TRBJ2-5	TGCAGCGTTGAAGAGCGGGTCCGGACCCAGTACTTC	CSVEERVRTQYF
TRBD2	-	TRBV4-2	TRBJ2-5	TGTGCCAGCAGCCCTCGGCGGGGGGGCCGCGAGACCCAGTACTTC	CASSPRRGGRETQYF
-	-	TRBV9	TRBJ2-4	TGTGCCAGCAGCGTAGGCCCCGGGGACATTCAGTACTTC	CASSVGPGDIQYF
TRBD2	-	TRBV2	TRBJ2-1	TGTGCCAGCAGCCCCGGGCCGCGGGGGGGTAGCAATGAGCAGTTCTTC	CASSPGPRGGSNEQFF
-	-	TRBV4-1	TRBJ1-1	TGCGCCAGCAGCCTTAAGATTGAGGGTAAAGCTTTCTTT	CASSLKIEGKAFF
-	-	TRBV4-3	TRBJ1-1	TGCGCCAGCAGCCAAGTGCAGGGGAACACTGAAGCTTTCTTT	CASSQVQGNTEAFF
-	-	TRBV9	TRBJ1-1	TGTGCCAGCAGCCGGACAGCGAACACTGAAGCTTTCTTT	CASSRTANTEAFF
-	-	TRBV28	TRBJ2-2	TGTGCCAGCAGTTTGAGAGCAGGCGGGGCCGGGGAGCTGTTTTTT	CASSLRAGGAGELFF
TRBD1	-	TRBV29-1	TRBJ2-1	TGCAGCGTTCCCCGGGACAGGGGGACCAATGAGCAGTTCTTC	CSVPRDRGTNEQFF
TRBD2	-	TRBV19	TRBJ2-5	TGTGCCAGTACCTACGGGGGGGCACTCCAAGAGACCCAGTACTTC	CASTYGGALQETQYF
-	-	TRBV4-1	TRBJ1-2	TGCGCCAGCAGCCAAGATGCGGGGTTAGACTATGGCTACACCTTC	CASSQDAGLDYGYTF
-	-	TRBV6-2/TRBV6-3	TRBJ2-3	TGTGCCAGCAGTAGCGCGGGGGCGAGCACAGATACGCAGTATTTT	CASSSAGASTDTQYF
-	-	TRBV6-5	TRBJ2-5	TGTGCCAGCAGGCCATTTACGGGAGTCCAAGAGACCCAGTACTTC	CASRPFTGVQETQYF
-	-	TRBV6-5	TRBJ2-3	TGTGCCAGCAGTTACTCGACCCCGGGTACGCAGTATTTT	CASSYSTPGTQYF
-	few	TRBV5-6	TRBJ2-2	TGTGCCAGCAGCTTGGGAGGTGCGAGGCAGGGCGCCGCCGGGGAGCTGTTTTTT	CASSLGGARQGAAGELFF
TRBD1	-	TRBV2	TRBJ2-7	TGTGCCAGCAGTGCCCCCAGGGGGCTCTACGAGCAGTACTTC	CASSAPRGLYEQYF
-	-	TRBV19	TRBJ2-2	TGTGCCAGTAGTATAGCGAGGGAGGTTAACACCGGGGAGCTGTTTTTT	CASSIAREVNTGELFF
TRBD1	once	TRBV28	TRBJ2-3	TGTGCCAGCTCTTATGGGACAGGGAAAATCTTTAGCACAGATACGCAGTATTTT	CASSYGTGKIFSTDTQYF
-	few	TRBV7-9	TRBJ1-5	TGTGCCAGCAGCTTAAGTACAGTTTCACAGCCCCAGCATTTT	CASSLSTVSQPQHF
TRBD1	few	TRBV5-4	TRBJ2-7	TGTGCCAGCAGCAAAATCGGCAGGGGGTCCTACGAGCAGTACTTC	CASSKIGRGSYEQYF
-	-	TRBV5-1	TRBJ1-6	TGCGCCAGCAGCTTGGCAGCGAGTAATTCACCCCTCCACTTT	CASSLAASNSPLHF
TRBD2	few	TRBV9	TRBJ2-1	TGTGCCAGCAGCCCCAGCGGGGGGGCTGGCAATGAGCAGTTCTTC	CASSPSGGAGNEQFF
-	-	TRBV27	TRBJ1-5	TGTGCCAGCAGTTTAAGAGCAGGCTCCCTTAATCAGCCCCAGCATTTT	CASSLRAGSLNQPQHF
-	-	TRBV15	TRBJ2-7	TGTGCCACCAGCAGAGATAGGAGGGACGAGCAGTACTTC	CATSRDRRDEQYF
-	once	TRBV11-2	TRBJ2-5	TGTGCCAGTCGGACTGCCTCCGGGGAGACCCAGTACTTC	CASRTASGETQYF
TRBD2	once	TRBV7-9	TRBJ2-7	TGTGCCAGCAGCCGGGGGGGCAACGAGCAGTACTTC	CASSRGGNEQYF